This T cell receptor beta chain was identified during a study of T-cell reconstitution after alpha-beta-depleted transplantation in children. The CDR3 is 16 amino acids. The junction had 14 bases not matched to a gene; V was cut back by 6 bases and J by 8 bases. Germline CDR1 is SGHAT and CDR2 is FQNNGV. The study's findings and limits: Several hundred expanded graft clones reportedly gave rise to the alpha-beta T cells present about two months after transplant. Recipient T cells and thymic progenitors that survived were the source of the high TCRbeta diversity seen at day 60 in some patients. Hyperexpanded clones declined; after one year, newly produced T cells mostly supplied diversity.

Researchers prepared the TCRbeta library using unique molecular identifiers, the study reports. Each CDR3 protein is one row after TCRdb ran MiXCR on the PCR reads. Counted here are about 290,000 distinct CDR3 sequences, 7.5% to 9% occurring once; the ten biggest clones make up approximately 9.6%. A remark on this clonotype: Its specificity is unknown.

This sample comprised peripheral blood, obtained 360 days after TCRalphabeta/CD19-depleted stem cell transplant. The chain joins TRBV11-2 to TRBJ2-1; 9 nucleotides line up with TRBD1. This clonotype originated in a female patient between 2 and 15 years old who had a stem cell transplant for Fanconi anemia, so the T cells may come from the graft donor. For the CDR3, the DNA is TGTGCCAGCAGACAGACCGGGACAGGGAAACGGGATGAGCAGTTCTTC. Its protein is CASRQTGTGKRDEQFF.